The 16 T cell receptor beta chains in this list originate from one sample, sequenced in a study of siplizumab effects on memory and regulatory T cells. Here immunoSEQ multiplex PCR was the method, and the copy in TCRdb shows in-frame clones only, minus some. The top ten hold about 1.1% of the sample, which has roughly 100,000 clones, 92% seen once. Sequences were obtained from CD4+ T cells sorted from blood. These receptor sequences come from a human donor in good health.

This chain links TRBV27 with TRBJ2-6, with 8 nucleotides matching TRBD2. V dropped 2 bases and J dropped 2; count of bases not matched to a gene: 5. The CDR3 has 17 amino acids. Germline assignment: CDR1 MNHEY and CDR2 SMNVEV (reference sequence). For the CDR3, the DNA is TGTGCCAGCAGTTTAACTAGCGGCGCACCTGGGGCCAACGTCCTGACTTTC. This sequence encodes CASSLTSGAPGANVLTF.

The rearrangement uses TRBV11-2 and TRBJ2-3; D remains unclear. Germline CDR1 SGHAT, CDR2 FQNNGV. This CDR3 contains 16 residues. V lost 3 bases and J 7 bases, leaving 20 bases between the germline ends. This CDR3 is CASSFSALVGSYTQYF. The CDR3 DNA is TGTGCCAGCAGCTTCTCCGCCCTGGTCGGTTCGTATACGCAGTATTTT.

The CDR3, as DNA: TGTGCCTGGAACAGGGGATACGAGCAGTACTTC. It yields the protein CAWNRGYEQYF. The chain employs TRBV30 and TRBJ2-7, with TRBD1 identical over 7 bases. The CDR3 is made up of 11 amino acids. Germline V gives CDR1 GTSNPN, CDR2 SVGIG (reference sequence). V shed 4 bases, J shed 4 bases, and the junction held 1 base outside the gene matches.

V gene TRBV10-3 combines with J gene TRBJ2-3, with TRBD2 identical over 7 bases. Unmatched junction bases numbered 7, after V lost 4 bases and J lost 6 bases. Germline CDR1 and CDR2: ENHRY and SYGVKD. The CDR3 covers 14 residues. The CDR3 sequence is CAISVGSSGDTQYF. The CDR3 DNA sequence: TGTGCCATCAGTGTGGGGTCTAGCGGTGATACGCAGTATTTT.

With regard to this clone: The germline gene is not matched at one end of the junction; a read error may be the cause. Other DNA sequences from this sample encode an identical CDR3 as well. The chain employs TRBV7-2 and TRBJ2-3, with 8 nucleotides matching TRBD2. CDR3 length equals 14 residues. Germline lookup yields CDR1 SGHTA and CDR2 FQGNSA. This chain's CDR3 is CASSLGGGQNTQYF. The CDR3 DNA follows: TGTGCCAGCAGCTTGGGCGGGGGGCAAAATACGCAGTACTTT.

J is TRBJ2-4 and V is TRBV5-1; D is possibly TRBD2 (6 bases). The V and J ends lost 2 bases and 2 bases respectively, with 14 bases between them. The CDR3 spans 16 residues. The germline V gene encodes CDR1 SGHRS and CDR2 YFSETQ. CDR3 bases: TGCGCCAGCAGCTTAGTGGAGGGAGGTACCAAAAACATTCAGTACTTC. It is translated as CASSLVEGGTKNIQYF.

The V call is TRBV9, the J call TRBJ2-1; D not certain. The ends were cut back, 0 bases at V and 5 bases at J, with 12 bases in the middle. The CDR3 is 15 amino acids. Germline loops: CDR1 SGDLS, CDR2 YYNGEE. CDR3 amino acids: CASSVASGPNNEQFF. The CDR3 coding sequence is TGTGCCAGCAGCGTAGCCAGTGGGCCCAACAATGAGCAGTTCTTC.

The V gene is TRBV29-1, the J gene TRBJ1-5; no definite D call. V lost 6 bases and J lost 2, with 17 bases in between. Germline-derived CDR1 and CDR2 are SQVTM and ANQGSEA. The CDR3 is 15 residues long. The CDR3 DNA is TGCAGCGTAATCCTGGAGGGTGGTGGCAATCAGCCCCAGCATTTT. Protein product: CSVILEGGGNQPQHF.

V gene TRBV30 combines with J gene TRBJ1-4; no firm D call. The V gene's germline CDR1 is GTSNPN and CDR2 SVGIG (reference sequence). V lost 3 bases and J lost 5, with 10 bases in between. The CDR3 has 13 residues. The CDR3 sequence is CAWRSRINEKLFF. The CDR3, as DNA: TGTGCCTGGAGGAGCAGGATCAATGAAAAACTGTTTTTT.

The J gene is TRBJ1-2, the V gene TRBV11-1; TRBD1 matches at 8 bases. The V gene end was trimmed by 2 bases and the J gene end by 2 bases; junction bases not matched to a gene: 1. The length of the CDR3 is 14 residues. Looked up from germline, CDR1 is SGHAT and CDR2 is FQDESV (reference sequence). CDR3 in amino acids: CASSLQGANYGYTF. The CDR3 region has the DNA TGTGCCAGCAGCTTACAGGGGGCCAACTATGGCTACACCTTC.

The rearrangement uses TRBV6-1 and TRBJ1-1; D unresolved. In germline, CDR1 is MNHNS, CDR2 SASEGT. V was clipped by 10 bases and J by 0 bases, with 9 bases between them. CDR3 length: 12 residues. The chain's CDR3 is CATWRVNTEAFF. The CDR3 DNA reads as TGTGCCACCTGGAGGGTGAACACTGAAGCTTTCTTT.

V usage is TRBV2 and J usage is TRBJ1-1; 7 bases align to TRBD1. This CDR3 is built from 13 residues. V shed 6 bases, J shed 5 bases, and the junction held 6 bases outside the gene matches. The germline CDR1 and CDR2 sequences are SNHLY and FYNNEI. This chain's CDR3 is CASRNRGETEAFF. The DNA of the CDR3 is TGTGCCAGCAGGAACAGGGGAGAAACTGAAGCTTTCTTT.

The V gene is TRBV11-2, the J gene TRBJ1-1, with D hard to call. V was pared by 6 bases and J by 1 base, with 6 bases between. The CDR3 totals 12 residues. Germline CDR1 and CDR2: SGHAT and FQNNGV. The DNA of the CDR3 is TGTGCCAGCAGTGCAGAGAACACTGAAGCTTTCTTT. Amino acid sequence: CASSAENTEAFF.

The V and J genes are TRBV10-3 and TRBJ2-5, with 7 bases aligning to TRBD2. CDR3 length: 16 amino acids. V gave up 3 bases and J gave up 2 bases; unmatched junction bases: 9. CDR1 is ENHRY and CDR2 is SYGVKD in the germline V gene. In DNA, the CDR3 is TGTGCCATCAGTGACGGTTGGGGAGGGGCACAAGAGACCCAGTACTTC. Residues: CAISDGWGGAQETQYF.

The gene calls are TRBV25-1 and TRBJ2-1; the D call may be TRBD1 or TRBD2 (5 bases each). The length of the CDR3 is 15 residues. Trimming cost V 2 bases and J 7 bases, with 15 bases left between them. Per germline, CDR1 MGHDK and CDR2 SYGVNS. The CDR3 nucleotides read TGTGCCAGCAGTGAAACGGGGCTAACACGAAATGAGCAGTTCTTC. It translates to CASSETGLTRNEQFF. Together with reference TRBV25-1 and TRBJ2-1, the CDR3 gives the full variable domain: EADIYQTPRYLVIGTGKKITLECSQTMGHDKMYWYQQDPGMELHLIHYSYGVNSTEKGDLSSESTVSRIRTEHFPLTLESARPSHTSQYLCASSETGLTRNEQFFGPGTRLTVL.

V is TRBV2 and J is TRBJ1-1; D not resolved. The CDR3 runs 17 residues. CDR1 and CDR2 (germline): SNHLY, FYNNEI. Deletions cut 6 bases from V and 1 base from J, with 21 bases between. The CDR3 DNA reads as TGTGCCAGCAGAGTGGTGGGGAGACGCGGACGGAACACTGAAGCTTTCTTT. Amino acid sequence: CASRVVGRRGRNTEAFF. Full variable domain (rest looked up from reference TRBV2 and TRBJ1-1): EPEVTQTPSHQVTQMGQEVILRCVPISNHLYFYWYRQILGQKVEFLVSFYNNEISEKSEIFDDQFSVERPDGSNFTLKIRSTKLEDSAMYFCASRVVGRRGRNTEAFFGQGTRLTVV.